Sequencing of this T cell receptor beta chain was carried out in a study of shared clonotypes between healthy human individuals. Findings of the study overall: Measured sharing among donors was expected to vary with sequencing depth. Relative to clonotypes present in all four donors, those not shared had lower generation probabilities.

Genomic DNA per cell subset filled all wells of several immunoSEQ plates. Sequencing used immunoSEQ multiplex PCR; TCRdb keeps in-frame clones, though not all of them. The table has some 660,000 clones, 73% seen once. With regard to this clone: Its specificity is not known.

Every contributor of samples was a Caucasian grown-up residing in Nashville, Tennessee. V lost 1 base to trimming and J lost 2 bases, with 9 bases between them. There are 15 residues in the CDR3. Germline loops: CDR1 SGHTA, CDR2 FQGNSA. V gene TRBV7-2 combines with J gene TRBJ1-3; D is unresolved. The sequence was collected from a woman in her twenties or thirties in good health. The material sequenced was memory CD4+ T cells sorted from blood. The subset: CD45RA-negative fraction. CDR3 nucleotides: TGTGCCAGCAGCTTAGGGAGTGTAGCTGGAAACACCATATATTTT. Its translation is CASSLGSVAGNTIYF.